The clone carrying this T cell receptor (beta chain) appeared once. Its antigen is as yet unknown. Indicated treatment: oral pan-JAK inhibitor, 5-10 mg twice daily. Germline V lookup: CDR1 SQVTM, CDR2 ANQGSEA. The CDR3 consists of 11 residues. Between the trimmed V and J ends, which lost 4 bases and 3 bases, there was a span of 7 bases. This sample is drawn from a study of CD8+ T cells in alopecia areata. General study points: Alopecia totalis/universalis scalp especially showed more expanded CD8+ clones than normal scalp.

TCR sequencing used cDNA made by reverse transcription of extracted RNA. Sequencing used immunoSEQ multiplex PCR; TCRdb keeps in-frame clones, though not all of them. The sample contains 150,000 to 200,000 clones, roughly 60% of which appear only once. The sequencing here drew on CD4+ T cells sorted from blood, taken at week 24, from a patient treated with tofacitinib. This chain connects TRBV29-1 to TRBJ2-7; no clear D. This clonotype originated in a human donor with alopecia areata. CDR3 sequence (DNA): TGCAGCGTTGGCGCATACTACGAGCAGTACTTC. It is translated as CSVGAYYEQYF.